The 11 T cell receptor beta chains in this list originate from one sample, sequenced in a study of circulating and synovial CD4+ cells in juvenile arthritis (dated by TCRdb to between 2014 and 2016). The library was produced with the immunoSEQ multiplex PCR assay. TCRdb took over this immuneACCESS table, retaining in-frame rearrangements with V and J assigned. Such tables are incomplete; in checked studies, under half of the missing clones stem from an unresolved V gene, and the remainder is unexplained. The table for this sample lists under 35,000 clones; just over 90% of them were counted only once. In total, the top ten clones hold roughly 3.1% of the sample. The source material was CD4+ T cells from blood. The origin of the receptors is a human donor with juvenile idiopathic arthritis.

This chain joins TRBV10-3 and TRBJ1-1; D unresolved. Per germline, CDR1 ENHRY and CDR2 SYGVKD. CDR3 length: 14 residues. V gave up 3 bases and J gave up 1 base, with 9 bases separating them. CDR3 loop: CAISDPGRNTEAFF. The CDR3 bases are TGTGCCATCAGTGACCCGGGAAGGAACACTGAAGCTTTCTTT.

The chain is built from TRBV5-1 and TRBJ2-3, with a possible D match to TRBD1 (5 bases). The CDR3 totals 15 residues. V lost 4 bases to trimming and J lost 4 bases, with 16 bases between them. The germline V gene encodes CDR1 SGHRS and CDR2 YFSETQ. Written as DNA, the CDR3 is TGCGCCAGCAGCCCACAAGGGGTCGGCGCAGATACGCAGTATTTT. Translating it yields CASSPQGVGADTQYF.

V usage is TRBV7-9 and J usage is TRBJ2-2, with 7 bases that match TRBD2. CDR1 and CDR2 from the germline V gene are SEHNR and FQNEAQ (reference sequence). V was clipped by 7 bases and J by 1 base; unmatched bases: 6. This CDR3 contains 15 residues. CDR3 amino acids: CASTPAGMNTGELFF. The CDR3 DNA reads as TGTGCCAGCACCCCAGCGGGAATGAACACCGGGGAGCTGTTTTTT.

DNA for the CDR3: TGTGCCAGCAGTGAATCTCACAGCCTAATCTCTGGGGCCAACGTCCTGACTTTC. Its protein product is CASSESHSLISGANVLTF. The chain joins TRBV2 to TRBJ2-6; unclear D gene. The germline V gene has CDR1 SNHLY and CDR2 FYNNEI. V was shortened by 2 bases and J by 0 bases, with 14 bases between the two germline ends. The CDR3 is 18 amino acids.

The V and J genes are TRBV5-1 and TRBJ2-7, with TRBD1 matching 8 bases. CDR1 SGHRS and CDR2 YFSETQ come from the germline V gene. V lost 0 bases and J lost 6; bases outside the gene matches: 5. The CDR3 consists of 14 residues. Here the CDR3 DNA reads TGCGCCAGCAGCTTGGGACAGGGGACCACCGAGCAGTACTTC. Protein: CASSLGQGTTEQYF.

The chain has TRBV6-1 and TRBJ2-7, with TRBD1 identical over 9 bases. Germline assignment: CDR1 MNHNS and CDR2 SASEGT. Trimming at V came to 0 bases and at J to 0 bases, leaving 0 bases not matched to a gene. There are 15 residues in the CDR3. The CDR3 spells CASSEATGGSYEQYF. CDR3 coding DNA: TGTGCCAGCAGTGAAGCGACAGGGGGCTCCTACGAGCAGTACTTC.

The gene calls are TRBV7-8 and TRBJ1-1; 7 nucleotides line up with TRBD1. Germline values: CDR1 SGHVS, CDR2 FQNEAQ. The CDR3 consists of 12 residues. V was clipped by 5 bases and J by 8 bases; unmatched bases: 5. CDR3 coding DNA: TGTGCCAGCAGCCTGGACAGGCTAGAAGCTTTCTTT. Protein sequence: CASSLDRLEAFF.

This clone was counted a single time. The chain employs TRBV19 and TRBJ1-1; TRBD1 matches 7 bases. V lost 6 bases and J lost 0; bases outside the gene matches: 4. The CDR3 runs 14 residues. Germline lookup yields CDR1 LNHDA and CDR2 SQIVND (reference sequence). The CDR3 protein is CASRGGQLNTEAFF. In DNA form, the CDR3 reads TGTGCCAGTAGGGGGGGACAGCTGAACACTGAAGCTTTCTTT.

This sequence joins TRBV13 and TRBJ1-3; 7 bases are shared with TRBD1. V trimming: 5 bases; J trimming: 7 bases; junction bases outside the gene matches: 5. Germline V gene lookup returns CDR1 PRHDT and CDR2 FYEKMQ (reference sequence). This CDR3 has 13 residues. In DNA form, the CDR3 reads TGTGCCAGCAGCGTCGGGACAGCGAACACCATATATTTT. It specifies CASSVGTANTIYF.

This clone has just a few counts. The rearrangement joins TRBV14 to TRBJ2-7; D unresolved. The germline gives CDR1 SGHDN, CDR2 FVKESK. The germline V and J ends were trimmed by 1 base and 1 base, with 8 bases remaining between them. The CDR3 covers 14 residues. The CDR3 region has the DNA TGTGCCAGCAGCCAAGGATCTAGATCCTACGAGCAGTACTTC. Amino acid sequence: CASSQGSRSYEQYF.

The chain carries TRBV19 and TRBJ2-7, with 12 nucleotides matching TRBD2. The CDR3 covers 18 residues. V lost 5 bases to trimming and J lost 1 base; unmatched junction nucleotides: 12. Germline V CDR1 and CDR2: LNHDA, SQIVND (reference sequence). The chain's CDR3 is CASSSRLAGGPESYEQYF. DNA of the CDR3: TGTGCCAGTAGTTCCCGGCTAGCGGGAGGGCCGGAATCCTACGAGCAGTACTTC.